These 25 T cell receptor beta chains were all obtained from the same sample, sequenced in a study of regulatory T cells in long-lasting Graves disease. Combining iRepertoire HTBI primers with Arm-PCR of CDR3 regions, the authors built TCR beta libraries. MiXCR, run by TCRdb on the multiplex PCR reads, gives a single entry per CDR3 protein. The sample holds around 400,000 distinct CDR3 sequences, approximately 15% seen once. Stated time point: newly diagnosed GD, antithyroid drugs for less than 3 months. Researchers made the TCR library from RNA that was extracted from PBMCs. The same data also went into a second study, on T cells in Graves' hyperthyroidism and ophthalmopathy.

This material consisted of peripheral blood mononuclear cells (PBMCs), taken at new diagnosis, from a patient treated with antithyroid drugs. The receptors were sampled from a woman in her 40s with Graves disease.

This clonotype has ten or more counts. The CDR3 coding sequence is TGTGCCACTGGGGTAAGCGCACACAATGAGCAGTTCTTC. It codes for CATGVSAHNEQFF. V is TRBV27 and J is TRBJ2-1, with no clear D. Germline lookup yields CDR1 MNHEY and CDR2 SMNVEV (reference sequence). This CDR3 region has 13 residues. V shed 10 bases and J shed 5 bases, with 15 bases lying between them.

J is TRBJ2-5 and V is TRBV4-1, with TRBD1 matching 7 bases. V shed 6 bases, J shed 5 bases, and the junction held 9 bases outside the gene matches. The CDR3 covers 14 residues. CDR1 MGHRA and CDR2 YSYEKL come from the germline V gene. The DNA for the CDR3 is TGCGCCAGCAGGCGACAGGGATCTTCGGAGACCCAGTACTTC. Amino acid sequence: CASRRQGSSETQYF.

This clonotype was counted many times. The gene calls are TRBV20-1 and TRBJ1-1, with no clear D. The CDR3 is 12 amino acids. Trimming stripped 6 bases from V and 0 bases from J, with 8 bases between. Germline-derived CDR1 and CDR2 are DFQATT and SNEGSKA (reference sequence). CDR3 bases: TGCAGTGCCCGATCACTGAACACTGAAGCTTTCTTT. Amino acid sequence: CSARSLNTEAFF.

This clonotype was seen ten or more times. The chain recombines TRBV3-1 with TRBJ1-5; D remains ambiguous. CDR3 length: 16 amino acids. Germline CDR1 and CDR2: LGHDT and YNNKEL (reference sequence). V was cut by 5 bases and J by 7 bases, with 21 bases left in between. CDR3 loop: CASSDGTVSRSQPQHF. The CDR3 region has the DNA TGTGCCAGCAGCGACGGAACCGTGTCGAGGTCCCAGCCCCAGCATTTT.

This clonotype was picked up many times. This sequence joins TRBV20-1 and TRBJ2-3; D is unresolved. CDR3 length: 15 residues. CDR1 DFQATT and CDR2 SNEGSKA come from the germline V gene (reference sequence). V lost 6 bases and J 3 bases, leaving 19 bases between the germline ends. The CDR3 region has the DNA TGCAGTGCAAAGGAGAGGCTAGTTGTTACAGATACGCAGTATTTT. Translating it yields CSAKERLVVTDTQYF.

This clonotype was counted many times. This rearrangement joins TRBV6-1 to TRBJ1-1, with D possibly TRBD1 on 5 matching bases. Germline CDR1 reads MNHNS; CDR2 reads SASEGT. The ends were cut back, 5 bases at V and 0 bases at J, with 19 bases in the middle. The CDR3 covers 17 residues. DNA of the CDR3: TGTGCCAGCAGTAGGGGCTCCCACGGGGGAATGAACACTGAAGCTTTCTTT. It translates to CASSRGSHGGMNTEAFF.

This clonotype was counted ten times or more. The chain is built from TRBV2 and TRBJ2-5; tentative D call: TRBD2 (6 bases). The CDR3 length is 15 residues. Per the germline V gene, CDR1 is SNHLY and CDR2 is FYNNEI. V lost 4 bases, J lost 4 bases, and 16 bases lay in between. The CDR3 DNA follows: TGTGCCAGCAGTGTTGTTGGCGGGATAGGAGAGACCCAGTACTTC. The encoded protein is CASSVVGGIGETQYF.

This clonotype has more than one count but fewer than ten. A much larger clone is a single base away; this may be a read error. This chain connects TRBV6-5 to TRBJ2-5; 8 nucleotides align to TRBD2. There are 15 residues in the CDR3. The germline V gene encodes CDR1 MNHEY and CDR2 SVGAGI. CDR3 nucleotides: TGTGCCAGCAGTTACTTGGGACTAGTACAAGGGACCCAGTACTTC. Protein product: CASSYLGLVQGTQYF.

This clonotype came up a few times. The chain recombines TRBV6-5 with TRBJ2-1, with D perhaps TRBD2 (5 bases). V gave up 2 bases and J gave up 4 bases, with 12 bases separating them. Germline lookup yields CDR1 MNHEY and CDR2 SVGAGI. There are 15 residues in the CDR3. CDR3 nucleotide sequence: TGTGCCAGCAGTTACGTCGTTAGCGAGTACAATGAGCAGTTCTTC. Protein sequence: CASSYVVSEYNEQFF.

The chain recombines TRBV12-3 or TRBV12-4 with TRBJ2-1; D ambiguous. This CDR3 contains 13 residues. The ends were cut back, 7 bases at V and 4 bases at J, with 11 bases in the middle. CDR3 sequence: CASTSSLYNEQFF. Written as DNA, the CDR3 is TGTGCCAGCACCTCCAGCCTATACAATGAGCAGTTCTTC.

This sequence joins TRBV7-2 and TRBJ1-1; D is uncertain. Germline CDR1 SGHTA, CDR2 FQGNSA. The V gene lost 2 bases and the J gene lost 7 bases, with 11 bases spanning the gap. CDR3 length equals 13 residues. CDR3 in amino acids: CASSLNPKDEAFF. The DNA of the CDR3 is TGTGCCAGCAGCTTAAACCCAAAAGATGAAGCTTTCTTT. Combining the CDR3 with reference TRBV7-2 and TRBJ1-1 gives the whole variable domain GAGVSQSPSNKVTEKGKDVELRCDPISGHTALYWYRQSLGQGLEFLIYFQGNSAPDKSGLPSDRFSAERTGGSVSTLTIQRTQQEDSAVYLCASSLNPKDEAFFGQGTRLTVV.

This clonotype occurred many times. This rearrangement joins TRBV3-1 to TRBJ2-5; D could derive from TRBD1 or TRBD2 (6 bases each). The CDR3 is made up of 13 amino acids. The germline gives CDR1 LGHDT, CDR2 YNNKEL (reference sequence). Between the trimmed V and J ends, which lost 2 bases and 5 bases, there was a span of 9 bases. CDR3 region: CASSQLGGETQYF. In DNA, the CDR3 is TGTGCCAGCAGCCAACTAGGGGGGGAGACCCAGTACTTC.

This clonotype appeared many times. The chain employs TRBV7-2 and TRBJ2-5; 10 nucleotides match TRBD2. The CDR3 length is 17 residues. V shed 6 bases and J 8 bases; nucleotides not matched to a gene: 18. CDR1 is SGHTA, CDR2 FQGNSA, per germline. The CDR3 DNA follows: TGTGCCAGCAGTCCTATCCCCGGGACTAGCGTGAGGGGCACCCAGTACTTC. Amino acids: CASSPIPGTSVRGTQYF.

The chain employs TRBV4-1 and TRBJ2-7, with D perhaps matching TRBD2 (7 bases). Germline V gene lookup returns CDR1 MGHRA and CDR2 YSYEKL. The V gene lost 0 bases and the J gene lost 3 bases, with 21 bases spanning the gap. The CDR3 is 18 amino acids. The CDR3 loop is CASSQDERGVAGFYEQYF. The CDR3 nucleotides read TGCGCCAGCAGCCAAGATGAAAGGGGGGTAGCGGGTTTCTACGAGCAGTACTTC.

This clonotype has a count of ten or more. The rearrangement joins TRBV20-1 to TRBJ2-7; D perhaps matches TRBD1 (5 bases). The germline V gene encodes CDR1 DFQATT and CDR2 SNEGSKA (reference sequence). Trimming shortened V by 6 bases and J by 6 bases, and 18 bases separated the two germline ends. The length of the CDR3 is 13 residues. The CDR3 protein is CSARQGAQGEQYF. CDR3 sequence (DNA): TGCAGTGCCCGCCAAGGGGCCCAGGGCGAGCAGTACTTC.

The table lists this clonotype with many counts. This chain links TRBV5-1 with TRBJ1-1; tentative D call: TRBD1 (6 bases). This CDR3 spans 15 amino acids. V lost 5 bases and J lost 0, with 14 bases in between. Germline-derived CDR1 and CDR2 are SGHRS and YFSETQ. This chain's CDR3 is CASRGAGTMNTEAFF. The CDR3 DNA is TGCGCCAGCAGGGGGGCAGGGACTATGAACACTGAAGCTTTCTTT.

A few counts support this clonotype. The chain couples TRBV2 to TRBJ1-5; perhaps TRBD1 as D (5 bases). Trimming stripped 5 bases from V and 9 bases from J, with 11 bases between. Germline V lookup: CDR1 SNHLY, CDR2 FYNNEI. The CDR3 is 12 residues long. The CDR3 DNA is TGTGCCAGCAGTCGACAGCCCTCGCCCCAGCATTTT. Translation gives CASSRQPSPQHF.

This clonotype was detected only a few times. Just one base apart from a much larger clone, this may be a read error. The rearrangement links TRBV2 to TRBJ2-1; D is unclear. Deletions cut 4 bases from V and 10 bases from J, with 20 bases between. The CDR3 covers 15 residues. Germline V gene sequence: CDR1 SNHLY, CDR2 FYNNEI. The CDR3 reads CASSAGVGYGLEQFF. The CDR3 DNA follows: TGTGCCAGCAGTGCTGGGGTCGGGTACGGTTTGGAGCAGTTCTTC. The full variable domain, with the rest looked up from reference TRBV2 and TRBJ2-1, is EPEVTQTPSHQVTQMGQEVILRCVPISNHLYFYWYRQILGQKVEFLVSFYNNEISEKSEIFDDQFSVERPDGSNFTLKIRSTKLEDSAMYFCASSAGVGYGLEQFFGPGTRLTVL.

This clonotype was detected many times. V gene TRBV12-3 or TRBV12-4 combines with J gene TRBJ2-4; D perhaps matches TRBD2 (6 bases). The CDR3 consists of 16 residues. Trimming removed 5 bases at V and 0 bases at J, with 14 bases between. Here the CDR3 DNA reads TGTGCCAGCAGTACCCATCGAGCGGGAGCCAAAAACATTCAGTACTTC. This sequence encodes CASSTHRAGAKNIQYF.

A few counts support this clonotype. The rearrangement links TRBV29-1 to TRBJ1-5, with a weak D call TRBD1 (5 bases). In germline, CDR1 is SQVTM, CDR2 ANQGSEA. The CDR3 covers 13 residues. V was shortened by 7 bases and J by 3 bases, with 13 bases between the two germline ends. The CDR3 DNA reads TGCAGCGCCCAGGCCGGGGCCAATCAGCCCCAGCATTTT. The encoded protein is CSAQAGANQPQHF.

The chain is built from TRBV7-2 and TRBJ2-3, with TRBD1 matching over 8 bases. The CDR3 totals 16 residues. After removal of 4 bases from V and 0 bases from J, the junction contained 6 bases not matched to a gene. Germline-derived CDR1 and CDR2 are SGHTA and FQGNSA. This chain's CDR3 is CASSSTGVESTDTQYF. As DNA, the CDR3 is TGTGCCAGCAGCTCGACAGGGGTAGAAAGCACAGATACGCAGTATTTT.

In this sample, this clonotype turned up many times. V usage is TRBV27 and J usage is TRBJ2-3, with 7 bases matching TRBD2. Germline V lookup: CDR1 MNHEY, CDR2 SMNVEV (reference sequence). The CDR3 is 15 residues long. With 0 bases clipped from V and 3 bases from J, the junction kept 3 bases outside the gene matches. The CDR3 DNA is TGTGCCAGCAGTTTATCGGGACTAATAACAGATACGCAGTATTTT. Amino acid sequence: CASSLSGLITDTQYF.

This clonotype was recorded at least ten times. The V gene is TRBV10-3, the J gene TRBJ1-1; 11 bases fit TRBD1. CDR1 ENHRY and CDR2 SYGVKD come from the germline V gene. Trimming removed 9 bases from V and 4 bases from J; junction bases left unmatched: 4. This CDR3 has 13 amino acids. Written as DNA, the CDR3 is TGTGCCATACTCGGGACAGGGGGCACTGAAGCTTTCTTT. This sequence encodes CAILGTGGTEAFF.

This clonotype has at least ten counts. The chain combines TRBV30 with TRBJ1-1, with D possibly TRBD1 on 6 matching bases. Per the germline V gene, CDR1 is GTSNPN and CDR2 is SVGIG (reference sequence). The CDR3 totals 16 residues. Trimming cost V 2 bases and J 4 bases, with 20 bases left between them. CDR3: CAWSTNRAERGTEAFF. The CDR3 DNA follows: TGTGCCTGGAGTACAAACAGGGCGGAGAGGGGCACTGAAGCTTTCTTT.

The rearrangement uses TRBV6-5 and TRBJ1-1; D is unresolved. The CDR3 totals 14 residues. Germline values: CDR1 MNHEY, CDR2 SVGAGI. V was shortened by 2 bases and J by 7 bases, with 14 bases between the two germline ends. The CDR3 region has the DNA TGTGCCAGCAGTTACGCAACGGGCGGGGTTGAAGCTTTCTTT. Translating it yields CASSYATGGVEAFF.